What follows are 2 T cell receptor beta chains derived from one specimen sequenced in a study of cytomegalovirus exposure and HLA in healthy donors. Primers included in the PCR were 60 Vbeta and 13 Jbeta primers. This table comes from immunoSEQ multiplex PCR, and its TCRdb copy is limited to in-frame clones, with some not included. The sample contains over 150,000 clones, 65% to 75% of which appear only once. Material for sequencing was PBMCs. These receptors originate from a man aged 25 to 40 in good health and CMV-seronegative.

The chain is built from TRBV5-1 and TRBJ2-2; 7 nucleotides match TRBD1. Germline V lookup: CDR1 SGHRS, CDR2 YFSETQ. The length of the CDR3 is 17 residues. V dropped 2 bases and J dropped 5; count of bases not matched to a gene: 12. The CDR3 loop is CASSFKVGRGSTGELFF. CDR3 DNA: TGCGCCAGCAGCTTTAAGGTTGGCAGGGGGTCGACCGGGGAGCTGTTTTTT. The entire variable domain, with the rest obtained from reference TRBV5-1 and TRBJ2-2, is as follows: KAGVTQTPRYLIKTRGQQVTLSCSPISGHRSVSWYQQTPGQGLQFLFEYFSETQRNKGNFPGRFSGRQFSNSRSEMNVSTLELGDSALYLCASSFKVGRGSTGELFFGEGSRLTVL.

V is TRBV2 and J is TRBJ1-1, with D unclear. From germline, CDR1 is SNHLY and CDR2 FYNNEI. There are 14 residues in the CDR3. Trimming took 6 bases from V and 2 from J, leaving 13 bases between them. This CDR3 is CASRPRTGNTEAFF. The CDR3, as DNA: TGTGCCAGCAGGCCGAGGACGGGAAACACTGAAGCTTTCTTT.